This is a list of T cell receptor beta chains from one sample in a study of siplizumab effects on memory and regulatory T cells. Using immunoSEQ multiplex PCR, the repertoire was profiled, and TCRdb retains in-frame clones only, with some absent. Of some 52,000 clones in the sample, about 97% were seen once. The sample comprised naive CD4+ T cells sorted from blood. All receptors derive from a human donor in good health. CDR3s include the opening cysteine and the closing phenylalanine or tryptophan. The order of the fields is J gene, clone size, D gene, V gene, CDR3 protein, CDR3 DNA. D genes are given only for firm matches. A clone size is listed for some rows: how often the clone was seen (once, few, many), or a class if it is expanded.

>TRBJ2-1|once|.|TRBV28
CASSSDRLRNNEQFF
TGTGCCAGCAGTTCGGACCGGCTCAGAAACAATGAGCAGTTCTTC
>TRBJ1-4|once|.|TRBV7-9
CASSPNGPNEKLFF
TGTGCCAGCAGCCCGAACGGGCCTAATGAAAAACTGTTTTTT
>TRBJ2-7|.|.|TRBV19
CASSVRWTSYEQYF
TGTGCCAGTAGTGTCCGTTGGACCAGTTACGAGCAGTACTTC
>TRBJ2-7|.|.|TRBV5-6
CASSRGTAEQYF
TGTGCCAGCAGTCGTGGGACGGCCGAGCAGTACTTC
>TRBJ1-4|.|.|TRBV5-1
CASSVHRSDNEKLFF
TGCGCCAGCAGCGTACACAGGTCCGATAATGAAAAACTGTTTTTT
>TRBJ2-3|.|.|TRBV6-5
CASTPIFTDTQYF
TGTGCCAGCACTCCAATATTCACAGATACGCAGTATTTT
>TRBJ1-1|.|TRBD1|TRBV6-5
CASSRDREAFF
TGTGCCAGCAGTCGGGACAGGGAAGCTTTCTTT
>TRBJ2-1|.|TRBD2|TRBV11-1
CASSWGRGSHEQFF
TGTGCCAGCAGCTGGGGGAGGGGTTCTCATGAGCAGTTCTTC
>TRBJ2-5|.|TRBD1|TRBV4-2
CASSRGQGEETQYF
TGTGCCAGCAGCCGCGGACAGGGTGAAGAGACCCAGTACTTC
>TRBJ2-6|.|.|TRBV19
CASNRPPAGANVLTF
TGTGCCAGTAATAGACCCCCGGCCGGGGCCAACGTCCTGACTTTC
>TRBJ2-1|once|.|TRBV30
CAWSVLDEQFF
TGTGCCTGGAGTGTTCTAGATGAGCAGTTCTTC
>TRBJ2-5|.|.|TRBV5-1
CASSRPGGGSQETQYF
TGCGCCAGCAGCCGGCCTGGGGGGGGCTCACAAGAGACCCAGTACTTC
>TRBJ1-4|.|.|TRBV14
CASSQDVGGVSEKLFF
TGTGCCAGCAGCCAAGATGTGGGGGGCGTTTCTGAAAAACTGTTTTTT
>TRBJ1-2|.|.|TRBV7-2
CASSLSAGAYGYTF
TGTGCCAGCAGCTTATCTGCAGGGGCCTATGGCTACACCTTC
>TRBJ2-2|.|.|TRBV5-8
CASPEIRSTGELFF
TGTGCCAGCCCTGAAATCCGGTCCACCGGGGAGCTGTTTTTT
>TRBJ1-5|.|.|TRBV11-3
CASSFETSNQPQHF
TGTGCCAGCAGCTTCGAGACAAGCAATCAGCCCCAGCATTTT
>TRBJ2-1|.|.|TRBV7-6
CASSLRWGGNEQFF
TGTGCCAGCAGCTTACGCTGGGGTGGCAATGAGCAGTTCTTC
>TRBJ2-1|.|.|TRBV7-9
CASSLDGPNEQFF
TGTGCCAGCAGCTTAGATGGTCCGAATGAGCAGTTCTTC
>TRBJ2-1|few|TRBD2|TRBV28
CYSGTHNEQFF
TGTTATAGCGGGACCCACAATGAGCAGTTCTTC
>TRBJ1-5|.|TRBD1|TRBV30
CAWSPPGQGGSQPQHF
TGTGCCTGGAGCCCACCGGGACAGGGGGGTTCTCAGCCCCAGCATTTT
>TRBJ2-2|once|TRBD1|TRBV5-1
CASSFLTGGFDGELFF
TGCGCCAGCAGCTTTTTGACAGGGGGCTTCGACGGGGAGCTGTTTTTT
>TRBJ2-1|once|TRBD2|TRBV30
CALDRLAGANEQFF
TGTGCCTTGGACCGGCTAGCGGGAGCGAATGAGCAGTTCTTC
>TRBJ2-4|.|TRBD1|TRBV19
CASTRDSKNIQYF
TGTGCCAGTACGAGGGACAGCAAAAACATTCAGTACTTC
>TRBJ2-4|once|.|TRBV2
CASSDLAKNIQYF
TGTGCCAGCAGTGACCTAGCCAAAAACATTCAGTACTTC
>TRBJ2-1|.|TRBD2|TRBV6-5
CASSYRPSGTYNEQFF
TGTGCCAGCAGTTACCGTCCTAGCGGGACCTACAATGAGCAGTTCTTC
>TRBJ2-5|.|TRBD2|TRBV6-5
CASTIIAGALGTQYF
TGTGCCAGCACCATCATAGCGGGGGCCTTGGGGACCCAGTACTTC
>TRBJ1-1|.|.|TRBV18
CAGADSLNTEAFF
TGTGCCGGGGCGGACAGCTTGAACACTGAAGCTTTCTTT
>TRBJ1-5|once|TRBD1|TRBV7-9
CASSIGRQGRNQPQHF
TGTGCCAGCAGCATCGGGAGACAGGGTCGCAATCAGCCCCAGCATTTT
>TRBJ2-1|.|TRBD1|TRBV7-8
CASRGGNRGMKDEQFF
TGTGCCAGCAGAGGTGGGAACAGGGGAATGAAAGATGAGCAGTTCTTC
>TRBJ2-1|once|.|TRBV18
CASSPLTPPDEQFF
TGTGCCAGCTCACCACTGACACCTCCCGATGAGCAGTTCTTC
>TRBJ2-6|.|TRBD1|TRBV28
CASSLGRGLLSGANVLTF
TGTGCCAGCAGTTTAGGCAGGGGGTTATTAAGTGGGGCCAACGTCCTGACTTTC
>TRBJ1-6|.|.|TRBV4-2
CASSQDLREFYNSPLHF
TGTGCCAGCAGCCAAGATCTCCGGGAATTCTATAATTCACCCCTCCACTTT
>TRBJ2-1|.|.|TRBV7-3
CASSLTTLLGPNEQFF
TGTGCCAGCAGCTTAACGACGCTACTAGGTCCGAATGAGCAGTTCTTC
>TRBJ2-1|.|.|TRBV19
CASRKSTLGNEQFF
TGTGCCAGTAGAAAGTCAACGCTGGGAAATGAGCAGTTCTTC
>TRBJ2-7|.|.|TRBV5-1
CASSLAGSPEQYF
TGCGCCAGCAGCTTGGCCGGGAGTCCCGAGCAGTACTTC
>TRBJ1-1|.|.|TRBV18
CASSSRENTEAFF
TGTGCCAGCTCATCAAGGGAGAACACTGAAGCTTTCTTT
>TRBJ2-7|.|.|TRBV7-2
CASARTAIYEQYF
TGTGCCAGCGCCCGGACGGCAATTTACGAGCAGTACTTC
>TRBJ2-7|.|TRBD2|TRBV7-3
CASSLSLAGDVQYF
TGTGCCAGCAGCTTAAGTCTAGCGGGAGATGTGCAGTACTTC
>TRBJ2-1|.|.|TRBV7-2
CASSSGLYNEQFF
TGTGCCAGCAGCTCAGGGCTCTACAATGAGCAGTTCTTC
>TRBJ1-2|.|.|TRBV20-1
CSASREYGYTF
TGCAGTGCTAGTAGGGAGTATGGCTACACCTTC
>TRBJ2-7|.|.|TRBV6-5
CASRESTAPGEQYF
TGTGCCAGCAGAGAATCGACGGCTCCGGGCGAGCAGTACTTC
>TRBJ1-1|.|TRBD1|TRBV5-4
CASSATGRRYFF
TGTGCCAGCAGCGCGACAGGGCGAAGGTATTTCTTT